Each of the 12 T cell receptor beta chains below was sequenced from the same sample in a study of identical twins (dated by TCRdb to 2016 to 2018). The library was prepared using 5' RACE. The instrument was an Illumina HiSeq 2000. TCRdb reran the public reads through fastp at Q25 and MiXCR, keeping productive beta chains. CDR3 protein sequences are deduplicated, and each keeps its most common genes and DNA. In this sample the table shows roughly 690,000 distinct CDR3 sequences, less than 7% of which occur a single time. Of the sample, 1.5% to 2% is held by the ten largest clones. Sequencing was performed on naive T cells sorted from blood. The cell subset or site label here, explained by the study, means: cells isolated with a human naive T-cell isolation kit. These receptors came from a man aged 18 to 30 in good health.

This clonotype was counted between two and nine times. This chain links TRBV27 with TRBJ1-4; D is unresolved. Germline V CDR1 and CDR2: MNHEY, SMNVEV (reference sequence). The length of the CDR3 is 15 residues. V lost 9 bases and J 3 bases, leaving 17 bases between the germline ends. The CDR3 DNA reads as TGTGCCAGTTCCACCCCCGGCGCGGCTAATGAAAAACTGTTTTTT. Translated, it gives CASSTPGAANEKLFF.

This clonotype was counted ten times or more. Written as DNA, the CDR3 is TGTGCCAGCAGCTCCCCACGAGGGGCGCTAGGGGAGCAGTACTTC. It specifies CASSSPRGALGEQYF. This rearrangement joins TRBV7-8 to TRBJ2-7; D assignment may be TRBD1 or TRBD2 (5 bases each). Trimming took off 4 bases at V and 7 bases at J, with 20 bases between the two ends. The germline V gene encodes CDR1 SGHVS and CDR2 FQNEAQ. The CDR3 has 15 amino acids.

This chain joins TRBV6-5 and TRBJ2-2; D remains unclear. This CDR3 region has 15 residues. From germline, CDR1 is MNHEY and CDR2 SVGAGI. The germline V and J ends were trimmed by 7 bases and 0 bases, with 12 bases remaining between them. CDR3 sequence reads: CASTSAGPNTGELFF. In DNA form, the CDR3 reads TGTGCCAGCACTTCTGCAGGCCCGAACACCGGGGAGCTGTTTTTT.

V and J are TRBV5-1 and TRBJ2-5; D unclear. This CDR3 is 12 amino acids long. Germline V gene sequence: CDR1 SGHRS, CDR2 YFSETQ. With 8 bases removed from V and 2 bases from J, the gap between germline ends came to 10 bases. CDR3 sequence: CASRLEQETQYF. The CDR3 region has the DNA TGCGCCAGTCGGCTGGAGCAAGAGACCCAGTACTTC.

This clonotype was picked up many times. The chain combines TRBV12-3 or TRBV12-4 with TRBJ2-3; D unresolved. The V end was cut by 7 bases, the J end by 7 bases, with 9 bases between. The CDR3 has 11 residues. This chain's CDR3 is CASTALYTQYF. DNA of the CDR3: TGTGCCAGCACCGCCCTATATACGCAGTATTTT.

Notes on this clonotype: Being one base from a much bigger clone, this may be a read error. The chain recombines TRBV20-1 with TRBJ1-2; D gene ambiguous. This CDR3 is built from 14 residues. Germline V gene lookup returns CDR1 DFQATT and CDR2 SNEGSKA (reference sequence). Trimming took 0 bases from V and 9 from J, leaving 17 bases between them. The CDR3 here is CSARDVGRSYSYTF. The CDR3 nucleotides read TGCAGTGCTAGAGATGTCGGCAGATCGTATAGCTACACCTTC.

The V call is TRBV20-1, the J call TRBJ2-4; the D gene could be TRBD1 or TRBD2 (5 bases each). V was shortened by 1 base and J by 8 bases, with 9 bases between the two germline ends. The CDR3 has 12 residues. Germline V CDR1 and CDR2: DFQATT, SNEGSKA (reference sequence). In nucleotides, the CDR3 is TGCAGTGCTAGAGGGGGGTTTGACATTCAGTACTTC. Translated, it gives CSARGGFDIQYF.

This clonotype has at least ten counts. This CDR3 reads CASSQGGTSGSQETQYF. For the CDR3, the DNA is TGTGCCAGCAGCCAAGGTGGGACTAGCGGGAGCCAAGAGACCCAGTACTTC. V is TRBV3-1 and J is TRBJ2-5, with 14 bases aligning to TRBD2. This CDR3 contains 17 residues. V dropped 1 base and J dropped 1; count of bases not matched to a gene: 2. Germline V gives CDR1 LGHDT, CDR2 YNNKEL (reference sequence).

The chain has TRBV7-9 and TRBJ2-7; D is unresolved. The CDR3 is 13 amino acids. V was clipped by 4 bases and J by 7 bases, with 14 bases between them. Germline CDR1 SEHNR, CDR2 FQNEAQ (reference sequence). The CDR3 nucleotides are TGTGCCAGCAGCTCTGTAGGTAGCCCAGAGCAGTACTTC. Its protein is CASSSVGSPEQYF.

This clonotype was seen repeatedly, ten times or more. The chain has TRBV5-1 and TRBJ2-1; 7 bases align to TRBD2. Germline CDR1 is SGHRS and CDR2 is YFSETQ. The V and J ends lost 4 bases and 10 bases, in that order; junction bases with no gene match: 14. The CDR3 totals 15 residues. CDR3 sequence reads: CASSAELAAREEQFF. DNA for the CDR3: TGCGCCAGCAGCGCGGAGCTAGCGGCCCGGGAAGAGCAGTTCTTC.

The chain carries TRBV5-6 and TRBJ1-1; D possibly corresponds to TRBD1 (5 bases). Germline V gene lookup returns CDR1 SGHDT and CDR2 YYEEEE. This CDR3 contains 14 residues. Deletions cut 1 base from V and 6 bases from J, with 13 bases between. DNA of the CDR3: TGTGCCAGCAGCTTGCCGGGGCGGGGCGCTGAAGCTTTCTTT. Translating gives CASSLPGRGAEAFF.

There are many counts of this clonotype. The genes are TRBV4-3 and TRBJ1-2, with D possibly TRBD1 on 5 matching bases. Trimming took 0 bases from V and 10 from J, leaving 21 bases between them. The germline V gene encodes CDR1 LGHNA and CDR2 YSLEER. This CDR3 has 16 amino acids. DNA for the CDR3: TGCGCCAGCAGCCAAGATTTGCCCGGGACTTCTGGTGACTACACCTTC. As protein: CASSQDLPGTSGDYTF.